Listed below are T cell receptor beta chains from one sample, sequenced in a study of blood T cells in healthy people across ages. TCRdb ran MiXCR on the 5' RACE reads and lists one entry per CDR3 protein. Among about 1,600,000 distinct CDR3 sequences listed, 40% to 50% were seen once. Source material: blood. Receptors were obtained from a woman in her late teens or twenties in good health. Each CDR3 is given with its conserved first and last residue. Fields, in order: V gene, J gene, CDR3 protein.

v_gene: TRBV4-1
j_gene: TRBJ2-3
CDR3aa: CASSRPDTDTQYF

v_gene: TRBV15
j_gene: TRBJ2-5
CDR3aa: CATSRPSVEQYF

v_gene: TRBV20-1
j_gene: TRBJ2-5
CDR3aa: CSTQGRETQYF

v_gene: TRBV29-1
j_gene: TRBJ2-7
CDR3aa: CSVESPLADLRYF

v_gene: TRBV18
j_gene: TRBJ1-2
CDR3aa: CASSPAFRAYDYTF

v_gene: TRBV19
j_gene: TRBJ1-5
CDR3aa: CASSMVAQSNQPQHF

v_gene: TRBV18
j_gene: TRBJ2-3
CDR3aa: CASSPLVGGTRSDTQYF

v_gene: TRBV27
j_gene: TRBJ2-7
CDR3aa: CASSLLGELPYEQYF

v_gene: TRBV6-5
j_gene: TRBJ2-5
CDR3aa: CASTLRRGLDEQYF

v_gene: TRBV28
j_gene: TRBJ1-2
CDR3aa: CASSRAGYGYTF

v_gene: TRBV27
j_gene: TRBJ1-1
CDR3aa: CASSLLFLTENTEAFF

v_gene: TRBV9
j_gene: TRBJ2-1
CDR3aa: CASSAVPLQGHEQFF

v_gene: TRBV6-4
j_gene: TRBJ1-5
CDR3aa: CASSGQGVVERRQPQHF

v_gene: TRBV6-5
j_gene: TRBJ2-7
CDR3aa: CASGWGPSYEQYF

v_gene: TRBV7-2
j_gene: TRBJ2-2
CDR3aa: CASSRRTANTGELFF

v_gene: TRBV6-2/TRBV6-3
j_gene: TRBJ2-5
CDR3aa: CASSYSPTAETQYF

v_gene: TRBV6-5
j_gene: TRBJ2-5
CDR3aa: CASSYERLGQETQYF

v_gene: TRBV6-5
j_gene: TRBJ2-1
CDR3aa: CASRSVRLSTQFF

v_gene: TRBV19
j_gene: TRBJ2-7
CDR3aa: CASSTGTGPYEQYF

v_gene: TRBV25-1
j_gene: TRBJ2-7
CDR3aa: CASPAGSHEQYF

v_gene: TRBV10-2
j_gene: TRBJ2-3
CDR3aa: CASRTGTVGFTDTQYF

v_gene: TRBV29-1
j_gene: TRBJ2-7
CDR3aa: CSVEWDGYEQYF

v_gene: TRBV29-1
j_gene: TRBJ2-3
CDR3aa: CSVAGTSGKSSTDTQYF

v_gene: TRBV6-5
j_gene: TRBJ2-1
CDR3aa: CASSRPTRNEQFF

v_gene: TRBV2
j_gene: TRBJ1-5
CDR3aa: CASSVGTGGQPQHF

v_gene: TRBV12-3/TRBV12-4
j_gene: TRBJ2-3
CDR3aa: CASSYRDRGTSTDTQYF

v_gene: TRBV6-6
j_gene: TRBJ1-1
CDR3aa: CASSYSGDGSTEAFF